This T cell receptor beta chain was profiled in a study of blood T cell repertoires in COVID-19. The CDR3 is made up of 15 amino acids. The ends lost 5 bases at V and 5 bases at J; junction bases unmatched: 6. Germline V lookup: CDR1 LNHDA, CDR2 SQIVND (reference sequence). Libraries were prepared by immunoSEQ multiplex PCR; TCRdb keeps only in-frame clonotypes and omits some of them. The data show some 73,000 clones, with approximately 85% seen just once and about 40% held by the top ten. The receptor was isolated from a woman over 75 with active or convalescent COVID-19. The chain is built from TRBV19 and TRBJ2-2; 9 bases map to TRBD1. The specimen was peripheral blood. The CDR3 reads CASSPGQGGTGELFF. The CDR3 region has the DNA TGTGCCAGTAGTCCGGGACAGGGAGGGACCGGGGAGCTGTTTTTT.